Considering frequency, the clone carrying this T cell receptor (beta chain) is medium-sized (0.01 to 0.1%). Its antigen is undetermined. The sample belongs to a study of T cell clusters in autoimmune cytopenias. TRB amplification used around 270 ng of peripheral blood genomic DNA. Findings of the study overall: TRB repertoire shifts in secondary cytopenia and chronic lymphocytic leukemia mostly reflected lymphoma, not autoimmunity.

One tube held mixed TRB-A and TRB-B primer pools for touch-down PCR. TCRdb re-called the multiplex PCR reads; one entry per CDR3 protein, DNA not given. The data show roughly 5,000 distinct CDR3 sequences, and the top ten clones hold around 21%. In addition, the sample was reused for a study of T cell repertoires in aging, cancer and after chemotherapy. As reported in that work: Rebound thymic output was suggested by rising median generation probability during chemotherapy in each cancer cohort.

The source of this sequence is a human donor in good health. The sequencing input was peripheral blood.

CDR3 sequence: CATTTGTGPSGANVLTF. The V gene is TRBV15, the J gene TRBJ2-6; absent DNA, TCRdb's TRBD1 call cannot be checked. The CDR3 is 17 amino acids. Germline V gene lookup returns CDR1 LNHNV and CDR2 YYDKDF (reference sequence). The full variable domain, with the rest looked up from reference TRBV15 and TRBJ2-6, is DAMVIQNPRYQVTQFGKPVTLSCSQTLNHNVMYWYQQKSSQAPKLLFHYYDKDFNNEADTPDNFQSRRPNTSFCFLDIRSPGLGDTAMYLCATTTGTGPSGANVLTFGAGSRLTVL.